The clone carrying this T cell receptor beta chain was counted between two and nine times. The length of the CDR3 is 16 residues. V gave up 1 base and J gave up 9 bases; unmatched junction bases: 9. Per germline, CDR1 SGHVS and CDR2 FQNEAQ. Sequenced by immunoSEQ multiplex PCR; TCRdb stores in-frame clones only, minus some. The data hold about 660,000 clones, with 80% to 90% observed a single time. The data stem from a study of shared T cell receptors in the human thymus. The same sample was also studied in work on human thymus T cells. That paper adds: Thymus pieces cut out during corrective heart surgery were the tissue that was used. Thymic and blood repertoires showed apparently biased V and J gene usage.

The sequence was collected from a boy less than two years old with a congenital heart defect. The rearrangement joins TRBV7-8 to TRBJ1-6, with 7 bases that match TRBD1. Sequencing used thymocytes. In DNA, the CDR3 is TGTGCCAGCAGCTTAGTCCGGCAGGGGGTTCGTTCACCCCTCCACTTT. This translates into CASSLVRQGVRSPLHF.